What follows are 14 T cell receptor beta chains derived from one specimen sequenced in a study (dated by TCRdb to about 2015). Library creation used 5' RACE. The sequencer listed for this sample is Illumina MiSeq. TCRdb passed the public sequencing reads through fastp at Q25 and MiXCR, retaining productive beta sequences. Rows are unified per CDR3 protein, each entry keeping the most common DNA and genes. The sample table records 9,500 to 15,000 distinct CDR3 sequences; roughly 51% of these occur just once. The leading ten clones occupy 12% of the sample. CD4+CD25+CD127-/low cells were isolated as Tregs. Source material: tumor-infiltrating Tregs sorted from the breast tumor. The source is a female donor with breast cancer.

This clonotype has a handful of counts. V is TRBV29-1 and J is TRBJ1-2; no firm D call. Germline V gene sequence: CDR1 SQVTM, CDR2 ANQGSEA. The CDR3 covers 18 residues. V was clipped by 3 bases and J by 6 bases, with 29 bases between them. DNA for the CDR3: TGCAGCGTTGATGGGCGGGGAAAGTGGTCTAACATGGTCAATGGCTACACCTTC. Translated: CSVDGRGKWSNMVNGYTF.

This clonotype showed up just once. V and J are TRBV7-2 and TRBJ1-1; TRBD1 is a possible D gene (5 bases). Germline lookup yields CDR1 SGHTA and CDR2 FQGNSA. V shed 4 bases and J shed 3 bases, with 12 bases lying between them. The CDR3 is 14 amino acids. The CDR3 sequence: CASSYSMGDTEAFF. CDR3 DNA: TGTGCCAGCAGCTACTCGATGGGGGACACTGAAGCTTTCTTT.

The V gene is TRBV4-1, the J gene TRBJ1-1; D ambiguous. This CDR3 is 14 amino acids long. Germline V gene lookup returns CDR1 MGHRA and CDR2 YSYEKL. V dropped 0 bases and J dropped 0 bases, with 5 bases sitting between them. CDR3: CASSQDAVNTEAFF. The CDR3 bases are TGCGCCAGCAGCCAAGACGCGGTGAACACTGAAGCTTTCTTT.

This chain uses TRBV5-6 with TRBJ1-4; tentatively, D is TRBD1 (5 bases). The length of the CDR3 is 15 residues. Trimming took off 0 bases at V and 12 bases at J, with 18 bases between the two ends. Per the germline V gene, CDR1 is SGHDT and CDR2 is YYEEEE. In nucleotides, the CDR3 is TGTGCCAGCAGCTTGGGATCCCCCGACTCGGGGCAACTGTTTTTT. Its translation: CASSLGSPDSGQLFF. Drawing the rest from reference TRBV5-6 and TRBJ1-4, the complete variable domain is DAGVTQSPTHLIKTRGQQVTLRCSPKSGHDTVSWYQQALGQGPQFIFQYYEEEERQRGNFPDRFSGHQFPNYSSELNVNALLLGDSALYLCASSLGSPDSGQLFFGSGTQLSVL.

The V and J genes are TRBV27 and TRBJ2-7; TRBD2 is a possible D gene (5 bases). The length of the CDR3 is 13 residues. Germline V CDR1 and CDR2: MNHEY, SMNVEV (reference sequence). The V gene lost 2 bases and the J gene lost 0 bases, with 5 bases spanning the gap. The CDR3 DNA reads as TGTGCCAGCAGTTTACGGGGCTCCTACGAGCAGTACTTC. Its protein product is CASSLRGSYEQYF.

The chain employs TRBV4-3 and TRBJ2-3, with 10 nucleotides matching TRBD2. Germline CDR1 LGHNA, CDR2 YSLEER. After removal of 4 bases from V and 14 bases from J, the junction contained 9 bases not matched to a gene. This CDR3 contains 13 residues. Written as DNA, the CDR3 is TGCGCCAGCAGCCGGGGACTAGCGCCCACCAGGTATTTT. It translates to CASSRGLAPTRYF.

The chain recombines TRBV20-1 with TRBJ2-2; 9 positions agree with TRBD2. The CDR3 extends over 14 amino acids. Germline trimming cut 5 bases from V and 1 base from J; bases unmatched to any gene: 2. Germline lookup yields CDR1 DFQATT and CDR2 SNEGSKA (reference sequence). CDR3 coding DNA: TGCAGTGCTCGACTAGCGGAGAACACCGGGGAGCTGTTTTTT. Protein: CSARLAENTGELFF.

The V call is TRBV7-9, the J call TRBJ1-5; possibly TRBD1 for D (6 bases). From germline, CDR1 is SEHNR and CDR2 FQNEAQ (reference sequence). V lost 5 bases and J lost 9, with 20 bases in between. The CDR3 extends over 15 amino acids. The DNA of the CDR3 is TGTGCCAGCAGCCGATCGACAGGTGGGGACGCGCCCCAGCATTTT. Its translation: CASSRSTGGDAPQHF.

A word on this clonotype: The junction differs from germline at one of its ends, possibly a read error. The V call is TRBV7-2, the J call TRBJ2-3, with D unclear. Germline-derived CDR1 and CDR2 are SGHTA and FQGNSA. The CDR3 sequence is 11 residues long. CDR3 DNA: TGTGCCAGCAGCCCCGAAGGCCCAGTTTTTTTT. This codes for CASSPEGPVFF.

This chain links TRBV7-2 with TRBJ2-7; D possibly corresponds to TRBD1 (5 bases). Trimming cost V 1 base and J 6 bases, with 13 bases left between them. Germline CDR1 reads SGHTA; CDR2 reads FQGNSA. This CDR3 comprises 14 residues. The CDR3 spells CASSLEDTVSEQYV. In DNA, the CDR3 is TGTGCCAGCAGCTTAGAGGACACGGTTTCCGAGCAGTACGTC.

The sample holds a few counts of this clonotype. V usage is TRBV4-1 and J usage is TRBJ1-2; no clear D gene. Germline V lookup: CDR1 MGHRA, CDR2 YSYEKL. There are 12 residues in the CDR3. The V end was cut by 3 bases, the J end by 6 bases, with 8 bases between. CDR3 coding DNA: TGCGCCAGCAGCCACTTGTTTGATGGCTACACCTTC. Translation gives CASSHLFDGYTF.

V and J are TRBV7-6 and TRBJ2-5; the D gene could be TRBD1 or TRBD2 (6 bases each). Germline-derived CDR1 and CDR2 are SGHVS and FNYEAQ. The length of the CDR3 is 16 residues. Trimming took 5 bases from V and 5 from J, leaving 21 bases between them. DNA of the CDR3: TGTGCCAGCAGCCAAGCCATCAGAGGGGGGTCGGAGACCCAGTACTTC. Translated: CASSQAIRGGSETQYF.

This clonotype was seen a handful of times. The chain has TRBV5-1 and TRBJ2-5; D uncertain. The V and J ends lost 7 bases and 2 bases respectively, with 12 bases between them. The CDR3 is made up of 13 amino acids. Per the germline V gene, CDR1 is SGHRS and CDR2 is YFSETQ. CDR3 region: CASRTGPQETQYF. The CDR3 nucleotides are TGCGCCAGCCGGACCGGGCCACAAGAGACCCAGTACTTC.

This clonotype is termed medium-sized (0.01 to 0.1%). The chain is built from TRBV28 and TRBJ2-7; D not resolved. Germline V lookup: CDR1 MDHEN, CDR2 SYDVKM. The CDR3 has 13 amino acids. V dropped 2 bases and J dropped 6 bases, with 11 bases sitting between them. The chain's CDR3 is CASSLVRTPEQYF. Written as DNA, the CDR3 is TGTGCCAGCAGTTTAGTCAGGACCCCCGAGCAGTACTTC.